This T cell receptor (beta chain) was captured in a study of cytomegalovirus exposure and HLA in healthy donors. TCRdb's table, derived via immunoSEQ multiplex PCR, lists solely in-frame clones and lacks some. This table holds 150,000 or so clones, 86% found once. The germline CDR1 and CDR2 sequences are SGHAT and FQNNGV. Unmatched junction bases numbered 9, after V lost 1 base and J lost 7 bases. The length of the CDR3 is 16 residues. This sequence joins TRBV11-2 and TRBJ2-1; 8 positions match TRBD2. The source of this sequence is a human donor in good health. Sequenced sample: PBMCs. CDR3 DNA sequence: TGTGCCAGCAGCTTAGTAGCAGGACTAGCTTTTAATGAGCAGTTCTTC. Translation gives CASSLVAGLAFNEQFF.